The TCR beta chain described here comes from a study of cytomegalovirus exposure and HLA in healthy donors. Study-level findings and limits: As confirmed in vitro, three CMV-associated chains were specific for CMV antigens. Across all donors, roughly uniform sequencing depth was an assumption of the presence/absence analyses.

This PCR relied on a set of 60 Vbeta primers and 13 Jbeta primers. This table comes from immunoSEQ multiplex PCR, and its TCRdb copy is limited to in-frame clones, with some not included. The sample has 55,000 to 70,000 clones; under 80% are singletons. Healthy bone marrow donors made up the donor group. About this clone itself: Its matching antigen is unknown.

The sequenced sample was PBMCs. This receptor was obtained from a male donor in good health and CMV-seropositive.

CDR3 loop: CASSLTGIETQYF. The CDR3 DNA follows: TGTGCCAGCAGCTTAACAGGGATCGAGACCCAGTACTTC. The chain is built from TRBV7-9 and TRBJ2-5, with D perhaps TRBD1 (6 bases). V lost 2 bases, J lost 5 bases, and 9 bases lay in between. The CDR3 loop spans 13 amino acids. The V gene's germline CDR1 is SEHNR and CDR2 FQNEAQ (reference sequence).